These 20 T cell receptor beta chains share one sample of origin, sequenced in a study of early T cells in non-severe SARS-CoV-2 infection. Each CDR3 protein gets one entry after TCRdb re-called the 5' RACE reads with MiXCR. The data hold 25,000 or so distinct CDR3 sequences, with around 3% observed a single time. What was sequenced was whole blood. Receptor source: an adult who was a healthcare worker with PCR-confirmed SARS-CoV-2 infection or an uninfected control (not recorded which).

This clonotype was found many times. The chain is built from TRBV19 and TRBJ1-1, with D unclear. Per the germline V gene, CDR1 is LNHDA and CDR2 is SQIVND (reference sequence). Trimming removed 7 bases at V and 0 bases at J, with 9 bases between. The CDR3 length is 13 residues. CDR3: CASTSTLNTEAFF. The CDR3 DNA sequence: TGTGCCAGTACCTCGACACTGAACACTGAAGCTTTCTTT.

This clonotype was picked up many times. The V and J genes are TRBV6-1 and TRBJ2-5; 7 bases are a match to TRBD2. The CDR3 contains 13 residues. Germline lookup yields CDR1 MNHNS and CDR2 SASEGT. Trimming cost V 8 bases and J 1 base; bases outside gene matches: 4. The CDR3 bases are TGTGCCAGCGGGAGGGGACCCCAAGAGACCCAGTACTTC. Its translation is CASGRGPQETQYF.

In this sample, this clonotype turned up many times. This CDR3 reads CASSLSQGVGNYGYTF. CDR3 in DNA: TGCGCCAGCAGCTTGTCGCAGGGGGTGGGTAACTATGGCTACACCTTC. The V call is TRBV5-1, the J call TRBJ1-2; 7 bases align to TRBD1. The ends lost 1 base at V and 1 base at J; junction bases unmatched: 7. Germline values: CDR1 SGHRS, CDR2 YFSETQ. CDR3 length: 16 residues.

This clonotype was observed many times. The rearrangement links TRBV20-1 to TRBJ1-2; a possible D gene is TRBD1 (5 bases). CDR3 length: 16 residues. Germline CDR1 and CDR2: DFQATT and SNEGSKA (reference sequence). V dropped 4 bases and J dropped 7 bases, with 25 bases sitting between them. The CDR3 reads CSATFSGTQGRVGYTF. In DNA form, the CDR3 reads TGCAGTGCTACTTTCTCCGGGACCCAGGGAAGGGTTGGCTACACCTTC.

This clonotype occurred many times. This chain uses TRBV6-2 or TRBV6-3 with TRBJ2-2; D is unclear. The germline CDR1 and CDR2 sequences are MNHEY and SVGEGT. Trimming removed 6 bases at V and 4 bases at J, with 9 bases between. This CDR3 has 13 amino acids. In DNA, the CDR3 is TGTGCCAGCAGAGATTGGGGCACCGGGGAGCTGTTTTTT. This sequence encodes CASRDWGTGELFF.

This clonotype came up many times. This rearrangement joins TRBV29-1 to TRBJ1-2; 7 positions agree with TRBD1. Germline V lookup: CDR1 SQVTM, CDR2 ANQGSEA. V trimming: 6 bases; J trimming: 1 base; junction bases outside the gene matches: 5. CDR3 length: 13 residues. The CDR3 region has the DNA TGCAGCGTCGACAGGGCCCGTAACTATGGCTACACCTTC. Translation gives CSVDRARNYGYTF.

This clonotype was seen at least ten times. The genes are TRBV7-8 and TRBJ2-3; D may correspond to TRBD1 or TRBD2 (5 bases each). The CDR3 covers 15 residues. Germline V gene sequence: CDR1 SGHVS, CDR2 FQNEAQ. The V end was cut by 5 bases, the J end by 3 bases, with 15 bases between. CDR3 DNA sequence: TGTGCCAGCAGCGAACCGGGACCACGGACAGATACGCAGTATTTT. It encodes CASSEPGPRTDTQYF.

This clonotype has ten or more counts. V usage is TRBV12-3 or TRBV12-4 and J usage is TRBJ1-5; D is undetermined. This CDR3 region has 14 residues. V gave up 3 bases and J gave up 5 bases, with 11 bases separating them. The CDR3 nucleotides are TGTGCCAGCAGTTTCGACGGGAGGTATCAGCCCCAGCATTTT. Its protein product is CASSFDGRYQPQHF.

This clonotype was counted many times. CDR3 DNA: TGTGCAAGTCGACCCAGGGGACGAGGTTACGAGCAGTACGTC. Its protein product is CASRPRGRGYEQYV. The chain links TRBV12-2 to TRBJ2-7; TRBD1, as called in the table, went unchecked against the DNA. TRBV12-2 is shown as a pseudogene. CDR3 length: 14 residues.

This clonotype has a count of ten or more. The chain combines TRBV5-6 with TRBJ2-3; D might be TRBD2 (5 bases). The CDR3 runs to 14 residues. The V end was cut by 6 bases, the J end by 2 bases, with 13 bases between. Germline V lookup: CDR1 SGHDT, CDR2 YYEEEE. CDR3 DNA: TGTGCCAGCACCCCGGAGGCGCTCACAGATACGCAGTATTTT. Amino acids: CASTPEALTDTQYF.

This clonotype was counted at least ten times. The chain joins TRBV20-1 to TRBJ2-3; 7 nucleotides match TRBD2. The germline gives CDR1 DFQATT, CDR2 SNEGSKA (reference sequence). This CDR3 region has 15 residues. V lost 0 bases to trimming and J lost 3 bases; unmatched junction nucleotides: 6. CDR3 sequence: CSARDWGGGTDTQYF. The CDR3 nucleotides read TGCAGTGCTAGAGATTGGGGCGGGGGTACAGATACGCAGTATTTT.

Ten or more counts support this clonotype. This sequence joins TRBV20-1 and TRBJ1-1; D ambiguous. The V gene lost 0 bases and the J gene lost 0 bases, with 8 bases spanning the gap. Germline CDR1 and CDR2: DFQATT and SNEGSKA (reference sequence). This CDR3 contains 14 residues. CDR3 DNA sequence: TGCAGTGCTAGAGATGCGGGGTTGAACACTGAAGCTTTCTTT. It translates to CSARDAGLNTEAFF.

Many counts were recorded for this clonotype. This chain joins TRBV30 and TRBJ2-3; a possible D gene is TRBD2 (5 bases). Germline-derived CDR1 and CDR2 are GTSNPN and SVGIG (reference sequence). Trimming took off 1 base at V and 2 bases at J, with 10 bases between the two ends. The CDR3 contains 14 residues. As DNA, the CDR3 is TGTGCCTGGAGTGGTACGGGGAACACAGATACGCAGTATTTT. Protein product: CAWSGTGNTDTQYF.

This clonotype was observed many times. V and J are TRBV2 and TRBJ2-1; D unresolved. V dropped 6 bases and J dropped 0 bases, with 12 bases sitting between them. The CDR3 runs 15 residues. CDR1 is SNHLY and CDR2 is FYNNEI in the germline V gene. CDR3: CASSRRLSSYNEQFF. Here the CDR3 DNA reads TGTGCCAGCAGCCGCCGCTTGAGCTCCTACAATGAGCAGTTCTTC.

Only a few counts were recorded for this clonotype. The chain couples TRBV20-1 to TRBJ2-5; 9 nucleotides align to TRBD2. This CDR3 is 15 amino acids long. In germline, CDR1 is DFQATT, CDR2 SNEGSKA (reference sequence). Unmatched junction bases numbered 6, after V lost 3 bases and J lost 1 base. CDR3 nucleotide sequence: TGCAGTGCTAGCCGACCAGCGGGGGGCCAAGAGACCCAGTACTTC. Its protein product is CSASRPAGGQETQYF.

The chain employs TRBV2 and TRBJ2-3, with D possibly being TRBD1 (7 bases). This CDR3 region has 15 residues. Trimming removed 6 bases at V and 3 bases at J, with 16 bases between. CDR1 and CDR2 from the germline V gene are SNHLY and FYNNEI. Written as DNA, the CDR3 is TGTGCCAGCAGAAGACAGACAGGGAGGACAGATACGCAGTATTTT. Translating gives CASRRQTGRTDTQYF. The full variable domain, rest sourced from reference TRBV2 and TRBJ2-3, is EPEVTQTPSHQVTQMGQEVILRCVPISNHLYFYWYRQILGQKVEFLVSFYNNEISEKSEIFDDQFSVERPDGSNFTLKIRSTKLEDSAMYFCASRRQTGRTDTQYFGPGTRLTVL.

At least ten counts were recorded for this clonotype. This chain joins TRBV6-1 and TRBJ1-3, with D possibly TRBD1 on 6 matching bases. This CDR3 is built from 18 residues. The V gene lost 5 bases and the J gene lost 0 bases, with 20 bases spanning the gap. Germline CDR1 is MNHNS and CDR2 is SASEGT. The CDR3 sequence is CASSTTRGGHISGNTIYF. The DNA of the CDR3 is TGTGCCAGCAGTACAACGCGAGGGGGTCACATCTCTGGAAACACCATATATTTT.

In this sample, this clonotype turned up many times. This chain uses TRBV29-1 with TRBJ2-3; D gene ambiguous. The germline V gene has CDR1 SQVTM and CDR2 ANQGSEA. Trimming pared 4 bases from V and 6 bases from J, leaving 8 bases between. This CDR3 has 11 residues. The CDR3 DNA reads as TGCAGCGTTGCTCGGCAGGATACGCAGTATTTT. It is translated as CSVARQDTQYF.

This clonotype was detected many times. The rearrangement uses TRBV19 and TRBJ1-1; D call uncertain. V lost 0 bases to trimming and J lost 7 bases, with 15 bases between them. Germline assignment: CDR1 LNHDA and CDR2 SQIVND (reference sequence). The CDR3 totals 15 residues. The CDR3 nucleotides read TGTGCCAGTAGTATAGATCCGGGGTCGCGGGTTGAAGCTTTCTTT. Protein: CASSIDPGSRVEAFF.

This clonotype was seen at least ten times. J is TRBJ2-1 and V is TRBV19, with TRBD2 matching over 16 bases. CDR1 is LNHDA, CDR2 SQIVND, per germline (reference sequence). J gave up 13 bases and V 7 bases, and 7 bases lay outside the gene matches. This CDR3 is built from 14 residues. CDR3 loop: CASNPGTSGGEQFF. CDR3 in DNA: TGTGCCAGTAACCCCGGGACTAGCGGGGGGGAACAGTTCTTC.